Below are 29 T cell receptor beta chains sequenced from a single sample in a study of shared clonotypes between healthy human individuals. Selected positively for CCR7 and CD45RO-negative, naive CD8 cells excluded terminally differentiated effector memory CD45RA+ cells. The repertoire was sequenced with immunoSEQ multiplex PCR; TCRdb's copy has only in-frame clones and lacks some. Seen here are 1.5 million to 2.5 million clones, roughly 95% observed once, and the top ten hold 1% to 1.5%. The specimen was naive CD8+ T cells sorted from blood. These receptors were taken from a young man in good health.

The genes are TRBV5-5 and TRBJ2-2, with a possible D match to TRBD2 (7 bases). The CDR3 totals 16 residues. Germline-derived CDR1 and CDR2 are SGHKS and YYEKEE (reference sequence). V lost 3 bases and J 4 bases, leaving 16 bases between the germline ends. CDR3 loop: CASSSERGQSTGELFF. The CDR3 DNA is TGTGCCAGCAGCTCGGAGCGGGGACAAAGCACCGGGGAGCTGTTTTTT. Combining the CDR3 with reference TRBV5-5 and TRBJ2-2 gives the whole variable domain DAGVTQSPTHLIKTRGQQVTLRCSPISGHKSVSWYQQVLGQGPQFIFQYYEKEERGRGNFPDRFSARQFPNYSSELNVNALLLGDSALYLCASSSERGQSTGELFFGEGSRLTVL.

The chain joins TRBV10-3 to TRBJ2-2; 9 positions match TRBD1. Trimming took 6 bases from V and 1 from J; bases not matched to a gene: 3. Germline V gene sequence: CDR1 ENHRY, CDR2 SYGVKD. This CDR3 has 15 residues. The CDR3 spells CAISRDRENTGELFF. The CDR3 nucleotides read TGTGCCATCAGCCGGGACAGGGAGAACACCGGGGAGCTGTTTTTT.

The chain uses TRBV21-1 and TRBJ1-2. TRBV21-1 is deemed a pseudogene. The CDR3 runs 17 residues. Here the CDR3 reads CASNPKDFTAANYGYTF. CDR3 bases: TGTGCCAGCAATCCTAAGGACTTTACTGCAGCTAACTATGGCTACACCTTC.

This chain joins TRBV6-1 and TRBJ2-7, with TRBD2 as a possible D gene (5 bases). The germline V gene has CDR1 MNHNS and CDR2 SASEGT. Deletions cut 5 bases from V and 1 base from J, with 9 bases between. The length of the CDR3 is 13 residues. The CDR3 loop reads CASSFSGSYEQYF. The CDR3 DNA reads TGTGCCAGCAGTTTCTCGGGGTCCTACGAGCAGTACTTC.

This CDR3 is CASSPRTGENTEAFF. The DNA of the CDR3 is TGTGCCAGCAGCCCCCGGACAGGGGAAAACACTGAAGCTTTCTTT. The V and J genes are TRBV11-2 and TRBJ1-1, with TRBD1 matching over 9 bases. Germline CDR1 reads SGHAT; CDR2 reads FQNNGV. This CDR3 comprises 15 residues. The V and J ends lost 5 bases and 2 bases, in that order; junction bases with no gene match: 6. The full variable domain, with the rest looked up from reference TRBV11-2 and TRBJ1-1, is EAGVAQSPRYKIIEKRQSVAFWCNPISGHATLYWYQQILGQGPKLLIQFQNNGVVDDSQLPKDRFSAERLKGVDSTLKIQPAKLEDSAVYLCASSPRTGENTEAFFGQGTRLTVV.

CDR3 sequence: CASSEGQVIYEQYF. CDR3 DNA sequence: TGTGCCAGCAGTGAGGGACAGGTAATTTACGAGCAGTACTTC. The rearrangement uses TRBV6-1 and TRBJ2-7; 8 positions match TRBD1. Germline lookup yields CDR1 MNHNS and CDR2 SASEGT. J lost 4 bases, V lost 3 bases, and 5 bases had no gene match. The CDR3 sequence is 14 residues long.

Concerning this clone: In the same sample, other DNA sequences code for this CDR3. V usage is TRBV6-5 and J usage is TRBJ1-1, with D perhaps matching TRBD1 (5 bases). Deletions cut 6 bases from V and 0 bases from J, with 8 bases between. Germline CDR1 is MNHEY and CDR2 is SVGAGI. CDR3 length: 13 residues. In DNA form, the CDR3 reads TGTGCCAGCAGCCCAGGGATGAACACTGAAGCTTTCTTT. As protein: CASSPGMNTEAFF.

The rearrangement links TRBV5-4 to TRBJ2-1; possible D gene TRBD2, 7 bases. V dropped 2 bases and J dropped 6 bases, with 12 bases sitting between them. This CDR3 is built from 14 residues. In germline, CDR1 is SGHNT, CDR2 YYREEE (reference sequence). CDR3 nucleotides: TGTGCCAGCAGCTTACGGGGGGCTAGCAATGAGCAGTTCTTC. It is translated as CASSLRGASNEQFF.

The chain couples TRBV4-1 to TRBJ2-7; D is undetermined. CDR1 MGHRA and CDR2 YSYEKL come from the germline V gene. The CDR3 runs to 15 residues. Trimming removed 0 bases at V and 3 bases at J, with 12 bases between. CDR3 sequence: CASSQDSTDYYEQYF. CDR3 sequence (DNA): TGCGCCAGCAGCCAAGATTCTACTGATTACTACGAGCAGTACTTC.

J is TRBJ2-7 and V is TRBV7-8; D may be TRBD2 (5 bases). From germline, CDR1 is SGHVS and CDR2 FQNEAQ. The CDR3 runs 15 residues. Trimming took 5 bases from V and 0 from J, leaving 14 bases between them. Here the CDR3 DNA reads TGTGCCAGCAGCCCAGGAGGATTCTCCTCCTACGAGCAGTACTTC. Encoded protein: CASSPGGFSSYEQYF.

The rearrangement joins TRBV6-5 to TRBJ1-2; D unclear. V gave up 4 bases and J gave up 1 base, with 10 bases separating them. CDR3 size: 14 residues. Germline values: CDR1 MNHEY, CDR2 SVGAGI. CDR3 bases: TGTGCCAGCAGTTCGTTTAGGGATAACTATGGCTACACCTTC. Translating gives CASSSFRDNYGYTF.

The chain uses TRBV11-2 and TRBJ2-7; the D gene is possibly TRBD1 (5 bases). Germline V gene data show CDR1 as SGHAT and CDR2 as FQNNGV. V gave up 8 bases and J gave up 2 bases, with 13 bases separating them. The CDR3 is made up of 13 amino acids. CDR3 sequence (DNA): TGTGCCAGCGCTGACGTACAGGCCTACGAGCAGTACTTC. It specifies CASADVQAYEQYF.

This chain joins TRBV6-6 and TRBJ2-7, with D possibly being TRBD1 (5 bases). The V end was cut by 4 bases, the J end by 3 bases, with 10 bases between. The CDR3 loop spans 13 amino acids. CDR1 MNHNY and CDR2 SVGAGI come from the germline V gene (reference sequence). CDR3: CASSFGHLYEQYF. As DNA, the CDR3 is TGTGCCAGCAGTTTCGGACACCTCTACGAGCAGTACTTC.

The chain couples TRBV27 to TRBJ1-1; D uncertain. The CDR3 sequence is 17 residues long. Deletions cut 5 bases from V and 3 bases from J, with 22 bases between. Germline V lookup: CDR1 MNHEY, CDR2 SMNVEV (reference sequence). DNA for the CDR3: TGTGCCAGCAGTCCCCAAAGAGTGCGGGGAGGTCACACTGAAGCTTTCTTT. Amino acid sequence: CASSPQRVRGGHTEAFF.

The rearrangement joins TRBV6-6 to TRBJ2-5; no reliable D call. Germline assignment: CDR1 MNHNY and CDR2 SVGAGI (reference sequence). Trimming removed 2 bases from V and 0 bases from J, with 7 bases in between. The CDR3 loop spans 14 amino acids. The CDR3 nucleotides are TGTGCCAGCAGTTACACGGTGTACCAAGAGACCCAGTACTTC. Its translation: CASSYTVYQETQYF.

The genes are TRBV5-4 and TRBJ1-2; TRBD1 is a possible D gene (6 bases). Germline V lookup: CDR1 SGHNT, CDR2 YYREEE (reference sequence). The V end was cut by 4 bases, the J end by 7 bases, with 20 bases between. The CDR3 length is 15 residues. CDR3 nucleotide sequence: TGTGCCAGCAGCCCGTCGCAGGGGACTATCCTTGGCTACACCTTC. This translates into CASSPSQGTILGYTF. Complete variable domain (other parts from reference TRBV5-4 and TRBJ1-2): ETGVTQSPTHLIKTRGQQVTLRCSSQSGHNTVSWYQQALGQGPQFIFQYYREEENGRGNFPPRFSGLQFPNYSSELNVNALELDDSALYLCASSPSQGTILGYTFGSGTRLTVV.

The chain has TRBV28 and TRBJ1-4; D unclear. The CDR3 spans 14 residues. The V end lost 7 bases, the J end lost 4 bases, and 13 bases lay between the germline ends. CDR1 and CDR2 (germline): MDHEN, SYDVKM. The CDR3 here is CASTKLDLNEKLFF. The CDR3 DNA reads as TGTGCCAGCACGAAACTGGACCTTAATGAAAAACTGTTTTTT.

The genes are TRBV27 and TRBJ2-5, with 7 nucleotides matching TRBD2. The ends lost 7 bases at V and 5 bases at J; junction bases unmatched: 13. The CDR3 is 15 amino acids. CDR1 is MNHEY, CDR2 SMNVEV, per germline (reference sequence). This CDR3 is CASKLWGGSGETQYF. CDR3 DNA sequence: TGTGCCAGCAAACTATGGGGCGGGAGTGGCGAGACCCAGTACTTC.

The chain recombines TRBV5-1 with TRBJ1-1; D is unresolved. Trimming removed 0 bases from V and 0 bases from J, with 9 bases in between. CDR1 SGHRS and CDR2 YFSETQ come from the germline V gene. The CDR3 sequence is 15 residues long. This CDR3 reads CASSLVPEVNTEAFF. CDR3 DNA sequence: TGCGCCAGCAGCTTGGTACCGGAGGTGAACACTGAAGCTTTCTTT.

The chain carries TRBV5-1 and TRBJ2-7, with D possibly TRBD1 on 5 matching bases. Trimming removed 3 bases at V and 2 bases at J, with 12 bases between. CDR1 SGHRS and CDR2 YFSETQ come from the germline V gene. This CDR3 has 14 residues. The CDR3 sequence is CASSSTDRAYEQYF. DNA for the CDR3: TGCGCCAGCAGCTCCACCGACAGAGCCTACGAGCAGTACTTC.

The chain links TRBV2 to TRBJ1-3; maybe TRBD1 (5 bases). Per germline, CDR1 SNHLY and CDR2 FYNNEI. The CDR3 runs 15 residues. V shed 6 bases and J shed 0 bases, with 12 bases lying between them. The CDR3 DNA reads as TGTGCCAGCAGGGGGGACGGAAGCTCTGGAAACACCATATATTTT. As protein: CASRGDGSSGNTIYF.

The CDR3 region has the DNA TGTGCCAGCAGTCCCCGGACAGCCCATCAGCCCCAGCATTTT. It is translated as CASSPRTAHQPQHF. The gene calls are TRBV6-5 and TRBJ1-5; D is possibly TRBD1 (6 bases). Germline V gives CDR1 MNHEY, CDR2 SVGAGI. This CDR3 is built from 14 residues. The V end was cut by 5 bases, the J end by 5 bases, with 13 bases between.

This clone occurred once. Other DNA sequences of this sample code for an identical CDR3. The chain employs TRBV30 and TRBJ2-7; D is possibly TRBD2 (5 bases). CDR1 and CDR2 (germline): GTSNPN, SVGIG (reference sequence). The CDR3 consists of 12 residues. V was cut by 1 base and J by 3 bases, with 7 bases left in between. In DNA form, the CDR3 reads TGTGCCTGGAGTGGGGCGGGCTACGAGCAGTACTTC. Its protein is CAWSGAGYEQYF.

The rearrangement links TRBV13 to TRBJ1-1; perhaps TRBD1 as D (5 bases). Germline assignment: CDR1 PRHDT and CDR2 FYEKMQ (reference sequence). Trimming shortened V by 6 bases and J by 6 bases, and 8 bases separated the two germline ends. The length of the CDR3 is 11 residues. The CDR3 here is CASSWGPEAFF. CDR3 nucleotides: TGTGCCAGCAGTTGGGGACCTGAAGCTTTCTTT.

This clone was observed once. The V and J genes are TRBV7-9 and TRBJ2-3; D is uncertain. In germline, CDR1 is SEHNR, CDR2 FQNEAQ (reference sequence). The CDR3 covers 11 residues. Trimming stripped 8 bases from V and 6 bases from J, with 9 bases between. The CDR3: CASASQDTQYF. The CDR3 DNA sequence: TGTGCCAGCGCCTCTCAGGATACGCAGTATTTT.

The V gene is TRBV9, the J gene TRBJ2-1; maybe TRBD2 (6 bases). The CDR3 has 17 amino acids. Germline CDR1 and CDR2: SGDLS and YYNGEE. Trimming left V 0 bases short and J 1 base short, with 14 bases between. The DNA of the CDR3 is TGTGCCAGCAGCGTAGGGGACTCCGAAGGGTCCTACAATGAGCAGTTCTTC. It encodes CASSVGDSEGSYNEQFF.

The chain carries TRBV7-9 and TRBJ1-2; D ambiguous. Germline assignment: CDR1 SEHNR and CDR2 FQNEAQ (reference sequence). V lost 2 bases to trimming and J lost 0 bases, with 4 bases between them. This CDR3 comprises 13 residues. The CDR3 DNA is TGTGCCAGCAGCTTAAACGCTAACTATGGCTACACCTTC. Protein: CASSLNANYGYTF.

The CDR3 here is CASLGLAGGELFF. The CDR3 DNA reads as TGCGCCAGCCTCGGACTAGCGGGCGGGGAGCTGTTTTTT. V gene TRBV5-1 combines with J gene TRBJ2-2; 11 bases are shared with TRBD2. J lost 7 bases, V lost 7 bases, and 3 bases had no gene match. Germline CDR1 and CDR2: SGHRS and YFSETQ. The CDR3 loop spans 13 amino acids.

The chain combines TRBV19 with TRBJ2-2; D ambiguous. V was shortened by 5 bases and J by 5 bases, with 12 bases between the two germline ends. The germline CDR1 and CDR2 sequences are LNHDA and SQIVND (reference sequence). The CDR3 covers 14 residues. CDR3 residues: CASSSFTGTGELFF. As DNA, the CDR3 is TGTGCCAGTAGTTCCTTTACTGGAACCGGGGAGCTGTTTTTT.